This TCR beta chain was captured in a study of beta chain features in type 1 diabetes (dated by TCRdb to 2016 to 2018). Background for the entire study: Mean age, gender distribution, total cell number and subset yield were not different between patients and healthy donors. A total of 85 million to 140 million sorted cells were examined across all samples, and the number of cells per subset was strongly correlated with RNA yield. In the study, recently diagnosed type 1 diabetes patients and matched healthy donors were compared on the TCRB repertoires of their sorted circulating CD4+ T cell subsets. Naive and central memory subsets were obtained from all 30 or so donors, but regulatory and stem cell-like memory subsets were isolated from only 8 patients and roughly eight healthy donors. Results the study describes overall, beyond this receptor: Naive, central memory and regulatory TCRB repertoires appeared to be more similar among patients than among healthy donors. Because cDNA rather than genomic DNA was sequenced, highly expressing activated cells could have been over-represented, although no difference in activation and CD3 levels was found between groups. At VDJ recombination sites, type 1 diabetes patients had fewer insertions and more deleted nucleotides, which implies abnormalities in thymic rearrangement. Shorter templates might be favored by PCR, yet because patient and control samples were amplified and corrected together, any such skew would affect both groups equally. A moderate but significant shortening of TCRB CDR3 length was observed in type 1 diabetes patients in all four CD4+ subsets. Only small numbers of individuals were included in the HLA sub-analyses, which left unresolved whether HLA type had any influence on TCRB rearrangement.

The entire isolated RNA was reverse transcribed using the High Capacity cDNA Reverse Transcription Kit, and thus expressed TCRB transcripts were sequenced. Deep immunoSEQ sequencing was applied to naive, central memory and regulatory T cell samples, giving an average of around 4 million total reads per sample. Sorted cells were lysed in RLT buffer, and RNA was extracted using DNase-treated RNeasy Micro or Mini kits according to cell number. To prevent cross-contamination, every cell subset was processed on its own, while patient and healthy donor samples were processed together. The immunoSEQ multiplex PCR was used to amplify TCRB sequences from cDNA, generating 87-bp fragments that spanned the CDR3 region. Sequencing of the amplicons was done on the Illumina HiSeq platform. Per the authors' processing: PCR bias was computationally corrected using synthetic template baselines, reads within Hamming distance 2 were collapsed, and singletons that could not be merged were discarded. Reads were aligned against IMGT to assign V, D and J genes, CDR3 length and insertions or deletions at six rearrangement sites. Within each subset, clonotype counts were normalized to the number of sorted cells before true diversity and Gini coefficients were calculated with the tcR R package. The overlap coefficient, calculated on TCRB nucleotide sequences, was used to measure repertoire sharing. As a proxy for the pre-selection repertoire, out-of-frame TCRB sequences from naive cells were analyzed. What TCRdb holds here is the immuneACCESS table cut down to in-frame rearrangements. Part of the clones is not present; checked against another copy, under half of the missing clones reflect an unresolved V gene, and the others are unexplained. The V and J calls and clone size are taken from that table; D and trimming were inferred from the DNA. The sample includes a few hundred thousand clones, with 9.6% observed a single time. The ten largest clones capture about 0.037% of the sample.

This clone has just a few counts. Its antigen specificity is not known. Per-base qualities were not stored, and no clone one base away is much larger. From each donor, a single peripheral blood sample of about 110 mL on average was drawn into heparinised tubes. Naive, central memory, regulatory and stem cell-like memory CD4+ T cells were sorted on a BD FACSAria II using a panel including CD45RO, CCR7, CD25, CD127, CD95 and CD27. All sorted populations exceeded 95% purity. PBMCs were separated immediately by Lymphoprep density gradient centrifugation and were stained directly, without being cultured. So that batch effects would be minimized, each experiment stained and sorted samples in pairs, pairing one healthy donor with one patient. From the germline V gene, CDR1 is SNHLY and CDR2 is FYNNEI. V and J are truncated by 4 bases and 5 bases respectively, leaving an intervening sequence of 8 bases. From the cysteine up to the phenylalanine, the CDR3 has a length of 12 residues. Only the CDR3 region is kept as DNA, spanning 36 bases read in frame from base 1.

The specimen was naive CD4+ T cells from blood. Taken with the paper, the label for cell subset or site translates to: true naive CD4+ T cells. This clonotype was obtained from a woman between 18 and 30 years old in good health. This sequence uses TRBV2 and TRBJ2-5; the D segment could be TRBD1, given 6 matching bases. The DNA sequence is TGTGCCAGCAGTGGACAGGTGGAGACCCAGTACTTC. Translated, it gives CASSGQVETQYF.